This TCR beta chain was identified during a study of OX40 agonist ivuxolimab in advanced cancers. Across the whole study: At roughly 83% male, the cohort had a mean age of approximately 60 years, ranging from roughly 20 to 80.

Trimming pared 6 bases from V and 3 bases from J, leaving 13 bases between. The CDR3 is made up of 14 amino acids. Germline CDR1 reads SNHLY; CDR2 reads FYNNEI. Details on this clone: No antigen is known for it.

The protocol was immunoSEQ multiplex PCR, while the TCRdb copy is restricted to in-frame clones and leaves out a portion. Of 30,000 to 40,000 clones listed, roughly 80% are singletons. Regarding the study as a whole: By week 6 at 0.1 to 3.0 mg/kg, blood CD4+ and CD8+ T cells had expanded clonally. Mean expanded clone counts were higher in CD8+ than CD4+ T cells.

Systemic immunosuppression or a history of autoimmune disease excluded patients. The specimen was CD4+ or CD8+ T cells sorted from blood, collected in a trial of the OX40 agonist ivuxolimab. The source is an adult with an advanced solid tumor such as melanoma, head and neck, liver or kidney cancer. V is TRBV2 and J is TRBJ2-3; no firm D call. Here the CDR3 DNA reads TGTGCCAGCAGCCTCGACAAGATTACAGATACGCAGTATTTT. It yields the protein CASSLDKITDTQYF. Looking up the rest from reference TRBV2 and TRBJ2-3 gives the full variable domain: EPEVTQTPSHQVTQMGQEVILRCVPISNHLYFYWYRQILGQKVEFLVSFYNNEISEKSEIFDDQFSVERPDGSNFTLKIRSTKLEDSAMYFCASSLDKITDTQYFGPGTRLTVL.